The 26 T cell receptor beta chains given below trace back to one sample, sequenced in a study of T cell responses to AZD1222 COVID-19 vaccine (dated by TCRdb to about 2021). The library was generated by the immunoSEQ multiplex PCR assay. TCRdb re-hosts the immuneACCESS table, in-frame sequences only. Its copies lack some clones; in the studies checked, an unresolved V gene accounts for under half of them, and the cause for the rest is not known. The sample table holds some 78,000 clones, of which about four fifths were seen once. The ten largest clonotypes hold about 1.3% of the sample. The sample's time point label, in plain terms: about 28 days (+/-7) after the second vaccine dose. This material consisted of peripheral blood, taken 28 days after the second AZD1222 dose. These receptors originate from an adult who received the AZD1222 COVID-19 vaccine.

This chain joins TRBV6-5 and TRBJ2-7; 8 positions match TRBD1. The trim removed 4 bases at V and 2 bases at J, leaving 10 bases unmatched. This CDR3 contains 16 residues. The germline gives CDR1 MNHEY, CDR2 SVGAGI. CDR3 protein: CASSFRDRIWAYEQYF. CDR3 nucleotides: TGTGCCAGCAGTTTCCGGGACAGGATTTGGGCCTACGAGCAGTACTTC.

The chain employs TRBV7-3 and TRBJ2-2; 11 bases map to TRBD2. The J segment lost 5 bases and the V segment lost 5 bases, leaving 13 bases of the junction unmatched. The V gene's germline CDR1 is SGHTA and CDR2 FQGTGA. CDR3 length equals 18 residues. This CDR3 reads CASSPKGLAGGGTGELFF. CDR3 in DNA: TGTGCCAGCAGCCCGAAAGGACTAGCGGGCGGCGGGACCGGGGAGCTGTTTTTT.

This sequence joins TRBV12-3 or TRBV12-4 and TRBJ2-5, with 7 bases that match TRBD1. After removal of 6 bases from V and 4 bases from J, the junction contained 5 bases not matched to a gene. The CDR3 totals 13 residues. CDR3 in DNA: TGTGCCAGCAGGCGACAGGGTCCAGAGACCCAGTACTTC. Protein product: CASRRQGPETQYF.

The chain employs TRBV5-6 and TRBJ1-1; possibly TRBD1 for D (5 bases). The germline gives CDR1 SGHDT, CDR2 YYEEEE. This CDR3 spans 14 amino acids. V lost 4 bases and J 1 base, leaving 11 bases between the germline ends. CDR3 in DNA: TGTGCCAGCAGCCTGGGACCCACGAACACTGAAGCTTTCTTT. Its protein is CASSLGPTNTEAFF.

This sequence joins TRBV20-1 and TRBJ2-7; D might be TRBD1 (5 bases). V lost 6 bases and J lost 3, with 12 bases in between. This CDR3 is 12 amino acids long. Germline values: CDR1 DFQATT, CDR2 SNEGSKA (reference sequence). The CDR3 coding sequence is TGCAGTGCCAGTCCTGACAGCTACGAGCAGTACTTC. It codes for CSASPDSYEQYF.

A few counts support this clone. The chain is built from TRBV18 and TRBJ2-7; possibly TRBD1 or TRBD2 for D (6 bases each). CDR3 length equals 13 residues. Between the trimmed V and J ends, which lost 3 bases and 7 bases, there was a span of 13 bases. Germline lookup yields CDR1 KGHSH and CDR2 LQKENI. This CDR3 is CASSPSRGEEQYF. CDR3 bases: TGTGCCAGCTCACCCTCTAGGGGGGAAGAGCAGTACTTC. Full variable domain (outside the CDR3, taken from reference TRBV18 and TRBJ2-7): NAGVMQNPRHLVRRRGQEARLRCSPMKGHSHVYWYRQLPEEGLKFMVYLQKENIIDESGMPKERFSAEFPKEGPSILRIQQVVRGDSAAYFCASSPSRGEEQYFGPGTRLTVT.

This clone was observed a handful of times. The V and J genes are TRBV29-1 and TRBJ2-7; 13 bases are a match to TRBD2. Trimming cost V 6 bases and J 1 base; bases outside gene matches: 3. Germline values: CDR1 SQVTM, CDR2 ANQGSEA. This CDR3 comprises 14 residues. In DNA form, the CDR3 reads TGCAGCGTACGACTAGCGGGAGGTTCCTACGAGCAGTACTTC. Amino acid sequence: CSVRLAGGSYEQYF.

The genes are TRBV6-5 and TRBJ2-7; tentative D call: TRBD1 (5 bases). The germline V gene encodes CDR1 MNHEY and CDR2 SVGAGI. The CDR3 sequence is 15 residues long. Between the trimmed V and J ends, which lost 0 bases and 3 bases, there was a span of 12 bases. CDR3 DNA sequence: TGTGCCAGCAGTTACTCAGGCGCAGGGAACTACGAGCAGTACTTC. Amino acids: CASSYSGAGNYEQYF.

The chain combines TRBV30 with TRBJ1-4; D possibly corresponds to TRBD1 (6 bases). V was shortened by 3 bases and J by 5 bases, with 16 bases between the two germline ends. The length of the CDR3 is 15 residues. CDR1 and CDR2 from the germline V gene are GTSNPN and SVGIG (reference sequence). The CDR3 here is CAWSRLTGQNEKLFF. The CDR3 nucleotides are TGTGCCTGGAGCAGACTGACAGGTCAAAATGAAAAACTGTTTTTT.

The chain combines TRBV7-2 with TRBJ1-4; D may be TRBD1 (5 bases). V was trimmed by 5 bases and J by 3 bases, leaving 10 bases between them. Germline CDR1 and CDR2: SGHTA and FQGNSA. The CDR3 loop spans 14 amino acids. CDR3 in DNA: TGTGCCAGCAGCGCGGGACCGCCTAATGAAAAACTGTTTTTT. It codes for CASSAGPPNEKLFF.

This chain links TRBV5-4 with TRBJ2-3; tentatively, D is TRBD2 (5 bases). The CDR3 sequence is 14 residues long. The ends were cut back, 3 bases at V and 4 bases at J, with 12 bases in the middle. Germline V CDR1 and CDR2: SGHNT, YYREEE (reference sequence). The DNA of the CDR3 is TGTGCCAGCAGCTGGAGGCGGGCAGCAGATACGCAGTATTTT. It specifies CASSWRRAADTQYF.

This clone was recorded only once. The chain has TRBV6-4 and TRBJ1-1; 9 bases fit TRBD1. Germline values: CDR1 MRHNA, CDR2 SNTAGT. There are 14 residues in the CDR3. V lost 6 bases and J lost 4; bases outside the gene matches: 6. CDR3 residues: CASREDRGVTEAFF. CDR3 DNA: TGTGCCAGCAGAGAGGACAGGGGAGTCACTGAAGCTTTCTTT.

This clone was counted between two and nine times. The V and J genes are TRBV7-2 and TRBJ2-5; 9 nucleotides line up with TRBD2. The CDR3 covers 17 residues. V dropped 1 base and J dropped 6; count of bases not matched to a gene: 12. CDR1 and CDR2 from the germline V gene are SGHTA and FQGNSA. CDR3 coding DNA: TGTGCCAGCAGCTTAGAGGCGGGAGGGAACCCGCCGAAGACCCAGTACTTC. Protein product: CASSLEAGGNPPKTQYF.

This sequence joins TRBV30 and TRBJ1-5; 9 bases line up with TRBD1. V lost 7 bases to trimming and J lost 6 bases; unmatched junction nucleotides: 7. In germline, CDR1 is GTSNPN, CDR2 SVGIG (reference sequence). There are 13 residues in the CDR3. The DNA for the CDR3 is TGTGCCTACTCGACAGGGGGGGGTCAGCCCCAGCATTTT. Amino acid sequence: CAYSTGGGQPQHF.

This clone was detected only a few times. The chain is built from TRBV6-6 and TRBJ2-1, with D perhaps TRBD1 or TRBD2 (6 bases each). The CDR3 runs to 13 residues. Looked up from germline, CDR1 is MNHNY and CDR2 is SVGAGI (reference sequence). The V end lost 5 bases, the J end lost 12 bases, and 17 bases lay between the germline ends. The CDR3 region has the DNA TGTGCCAGCAGTACTACTGGGGGGCAAGGGCAGTTCTTC. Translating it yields CASSTTGGQGQFF.

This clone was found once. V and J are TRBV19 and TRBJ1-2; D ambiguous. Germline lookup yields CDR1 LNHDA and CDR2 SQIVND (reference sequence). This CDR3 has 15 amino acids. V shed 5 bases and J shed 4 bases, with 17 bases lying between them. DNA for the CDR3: TGTGCCAGTAGTGAATTTTGGGGAAGCAGCTATGGCTACACCTTC. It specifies CASSEFWGSSYGYTF.

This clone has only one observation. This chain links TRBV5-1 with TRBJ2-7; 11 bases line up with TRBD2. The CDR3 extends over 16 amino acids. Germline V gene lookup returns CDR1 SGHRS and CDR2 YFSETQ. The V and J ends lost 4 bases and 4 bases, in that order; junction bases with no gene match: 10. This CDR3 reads CASSLGPTSGIYEQYF. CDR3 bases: TGCGCCAGCAGCCTGGGGCCGACTAGCGGGATTTACGAGCAGTACTTC.

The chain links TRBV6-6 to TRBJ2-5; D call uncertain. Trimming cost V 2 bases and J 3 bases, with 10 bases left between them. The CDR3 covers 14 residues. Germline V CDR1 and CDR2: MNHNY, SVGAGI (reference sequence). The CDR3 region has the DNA TGTGCCAGCAGTTACAACACGATAGAAGAGACCCAGTACTTC. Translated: CASSYNTIEETQYF.

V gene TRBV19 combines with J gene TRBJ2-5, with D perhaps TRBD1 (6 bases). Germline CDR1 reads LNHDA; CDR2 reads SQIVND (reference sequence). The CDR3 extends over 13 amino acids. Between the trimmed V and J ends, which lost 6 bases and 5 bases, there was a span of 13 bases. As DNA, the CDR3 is TGTGCCAGTAGCAGGGCAGGGGAGGAGACCCAGTACTTC. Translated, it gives CASSRAGEETQYF.

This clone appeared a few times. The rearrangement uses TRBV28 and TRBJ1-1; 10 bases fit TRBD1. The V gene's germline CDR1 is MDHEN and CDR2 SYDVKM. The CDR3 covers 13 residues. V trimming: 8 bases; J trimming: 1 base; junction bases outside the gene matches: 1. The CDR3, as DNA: TGTGCCAGCGGGGACAGGGGGAACACTGAAGCTTTCTTT. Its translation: CASGDRGNTEAFF.

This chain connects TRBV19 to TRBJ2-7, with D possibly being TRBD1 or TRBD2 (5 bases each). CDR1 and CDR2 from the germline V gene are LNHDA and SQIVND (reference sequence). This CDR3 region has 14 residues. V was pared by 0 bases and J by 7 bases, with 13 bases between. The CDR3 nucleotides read TGTGCCAGTAGTATAGATTTGGGACGGCGGGAGCAGTACTTC. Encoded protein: CASSIDLGRREQYF.

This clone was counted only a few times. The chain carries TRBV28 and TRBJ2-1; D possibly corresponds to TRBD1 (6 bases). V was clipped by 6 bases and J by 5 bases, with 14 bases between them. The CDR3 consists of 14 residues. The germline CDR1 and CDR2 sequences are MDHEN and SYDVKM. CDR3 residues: CASRGQSGNNEQFF. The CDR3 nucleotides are TGTGCCAGCAGGGGACAATCGGGAAACAATGAGCAGTTCTTC.

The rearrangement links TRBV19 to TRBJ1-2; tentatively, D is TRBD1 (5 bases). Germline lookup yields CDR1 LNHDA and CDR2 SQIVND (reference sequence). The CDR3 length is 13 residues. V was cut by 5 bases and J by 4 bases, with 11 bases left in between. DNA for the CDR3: TGTGCCAGTAGTTCAGGGAAGATCTATGGCTACACCTTC. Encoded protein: CASSSGKIYGYTF. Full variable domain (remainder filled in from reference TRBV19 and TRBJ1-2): DGGITQSPKYLFRKEGQNVTLSCEQNLNHDAMYWYRQDPGQGLRLIYYSQIVNDFQKGDIAEGYSVSREKKESFPLTVTSAQKNPTAFYLCASSSGKIYGYTFGSGTRLTVV.

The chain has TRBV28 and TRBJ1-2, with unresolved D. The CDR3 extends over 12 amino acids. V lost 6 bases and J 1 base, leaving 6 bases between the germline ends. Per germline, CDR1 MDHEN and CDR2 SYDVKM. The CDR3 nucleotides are TGTGCCAGCAGCTCTGTTAACTATGGCTACACCTTC. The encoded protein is CASSSVNYGYTF.

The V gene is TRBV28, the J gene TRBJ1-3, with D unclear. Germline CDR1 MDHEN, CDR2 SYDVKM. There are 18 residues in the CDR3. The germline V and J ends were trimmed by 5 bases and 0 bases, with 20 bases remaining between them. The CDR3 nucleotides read TGTGCCAGCAGTAACGATGGCTTTGGCTTCTACTCTGGAAACACCATATATTTT. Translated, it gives CASSNDGFGFYSGNTIYF.

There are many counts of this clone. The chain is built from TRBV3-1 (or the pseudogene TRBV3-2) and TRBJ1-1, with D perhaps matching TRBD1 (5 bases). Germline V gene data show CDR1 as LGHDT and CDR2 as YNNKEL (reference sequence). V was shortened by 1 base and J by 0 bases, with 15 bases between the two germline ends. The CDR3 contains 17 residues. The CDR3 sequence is CASSQGHRRRMNTEAFF. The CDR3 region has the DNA TGTGCCAGCAGCCAAGGCCACAGGAGGAGAATGAACACTGAAGCTTTCTTT.